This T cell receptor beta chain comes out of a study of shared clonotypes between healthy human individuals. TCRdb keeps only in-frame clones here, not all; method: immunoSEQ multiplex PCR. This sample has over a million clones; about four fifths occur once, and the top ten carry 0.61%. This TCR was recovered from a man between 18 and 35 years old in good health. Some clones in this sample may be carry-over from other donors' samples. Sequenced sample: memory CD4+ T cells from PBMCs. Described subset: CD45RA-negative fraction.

The DNA of the CDR3 is TGTGCCAGCAGCTTAGTAAGCCGGAACACCGGGGAGCTGTTTTTT. This sequence encodes CASSLVSRNTGELFF. The rearrangement joins TRBV11-3 to TRBJ2-2, with D uncertain. V was cut by 1 base and J by 1 base, with 7 bases left in between. In germline, CDR1 is SGHNT, CDR2 YENEEA. The CDR3 totals 15 residues.